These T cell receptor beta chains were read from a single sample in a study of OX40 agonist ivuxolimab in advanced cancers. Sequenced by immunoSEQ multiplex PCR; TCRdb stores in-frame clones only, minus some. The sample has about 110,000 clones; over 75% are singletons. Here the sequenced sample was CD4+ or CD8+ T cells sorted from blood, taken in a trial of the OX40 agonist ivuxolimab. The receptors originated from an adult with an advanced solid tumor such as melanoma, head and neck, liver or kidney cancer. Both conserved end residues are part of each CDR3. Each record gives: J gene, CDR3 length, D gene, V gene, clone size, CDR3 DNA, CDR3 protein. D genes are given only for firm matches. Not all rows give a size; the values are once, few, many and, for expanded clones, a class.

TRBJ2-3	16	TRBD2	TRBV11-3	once	TGTGCCAGCAGCCTCGGACTAGCGGGGCCCTCAGATACGCAGTATTTT	CASSLGLAGPSDTQYF
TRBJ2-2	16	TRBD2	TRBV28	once	TGTGCCAGCATTACCGGACTAGCGGGGAACACCGGGGAGCTGTTTTTT	CASITGLAGNTGELFF
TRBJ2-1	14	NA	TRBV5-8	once	TGTGCCAGCAGATTTGACCGGGGGTCTTGGGGGCAGTTCTTC	CASRFDRGSWGQFF
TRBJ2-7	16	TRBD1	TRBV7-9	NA	TGTGCCAGCAGCCTAAGACAGGGCGTTGCGTCCTACGAGCAGTACTTC	CASSLRQGVASYEQYF
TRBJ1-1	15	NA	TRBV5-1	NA	TGCGCCAGCAGCCCCGGAGGACTCCAGAACACTGAAGCTTTCTTT	CASSPGGLQNTEAFF
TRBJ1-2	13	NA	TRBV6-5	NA	TGTGCCAGCAGTTACGTGGGGGCTAAAGGCTACACCTTC	CASSYVGAKGYTF
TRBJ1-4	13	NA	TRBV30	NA	TGTGCCTGGACCAGTCGGGGAAGTGAAAAACTGTTTTTT	CAWTSRGSEKLFF
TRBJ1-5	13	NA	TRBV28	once	TGTGCCAGCAGAGCAGGGGTGGGTCAGCCCCAGCATTTT	CASRAGVGQPQHF
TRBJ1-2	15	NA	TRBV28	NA	TGTGCCAGCAGTCCAGGGGCGGGGTTCGACTATGGCTACACCTTC	CASSPGAGFDYGYTF
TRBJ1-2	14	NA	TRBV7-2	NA	TGTGCCAGCAGCTTAGAGGCAGGGAAGGGAGGCTACACCTTC	CASSLEAGKGGYTF
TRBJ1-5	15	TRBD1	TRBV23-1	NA	TGCGCCAGCAGTCCCGGGACAGCGAACAATCAGCCCCAGCATTTT	CASSPGTANNQPQHF
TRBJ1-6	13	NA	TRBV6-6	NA	TGTGCCAGCAGTCCGGACATTAATTCACCCCTCCACTTT	CASSPDINSPLHF
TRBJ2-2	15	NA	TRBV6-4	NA	TGTGCCAGCAGTCCGAGGGGGTCGAACACCGGGGAGCTGTTTTTT	CASSPRGSNTGELFF
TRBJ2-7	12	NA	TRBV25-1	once	TGTGCCAGCAGTGTCAGTTCCTACGAGCAGTACTTC	CASSVSSYEQYF
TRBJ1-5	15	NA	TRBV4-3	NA	TGCGCCAGCAGCCAAGGACTTACAGTTAATCAGCCCCAGCATTTT	CASSQGLTVNQPQHF
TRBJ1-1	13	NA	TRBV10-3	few	TGTGCCGCTAGGGGGGCATCAAACACTGAAGCTTTCTTT	CAARGASNTEAFF
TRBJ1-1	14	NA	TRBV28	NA	TGTGCCAGCAGCAGCCATCAGATGGATACTGAAGCTTTCTTT	CASSSHQMDTEAFF
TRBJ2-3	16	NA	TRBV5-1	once	TGCGCCAGCAGCCTAGAGGGAAGTGGCGGCACAGATACGCAGTATTTT	CASSLEGSGGTDTQYF
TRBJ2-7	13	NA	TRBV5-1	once	TGTGCCAGCAGCTTTGAAAGGGCGTACGAGCAGTACTTC	CASSFERAYEQYF
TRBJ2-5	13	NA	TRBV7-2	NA	TGTGCCAGCAGCTTCCACTCTCAGGAGACCCAGTACTTC	CASSFHSQETQYF
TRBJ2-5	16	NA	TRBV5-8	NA	TGTGCCAGCAGCCCTTACCGACAGCAAATTAAAGAGACCCAGTACTTC	CASSPYRQQIKETQYF
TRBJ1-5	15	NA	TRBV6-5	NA	TGTGCCAGCAGTTACTCGGTCCAGTCGAATCAGCCCCAGCATTTT	CASSYSVQSNQPQHF
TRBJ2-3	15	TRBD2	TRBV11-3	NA	TGTGCCAGTAGAGATTCTAGCGGGTCGACAGATACGCAGTATTTT	CASRDSSGSTDTQYF
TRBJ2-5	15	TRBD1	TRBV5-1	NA	TGCGCCAGCAGCTTGGAGGCAGGGGGTTCAGAGACCCAGTACTTC	CASSLEAGGSETQYF
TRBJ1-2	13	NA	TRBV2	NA	TGTGCCATAGCCCAGGGGATCGGCTATGGCTACACCTTC	CAIAQGIGYGYTF
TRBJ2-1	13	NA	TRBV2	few	TGTGCCAGCGGATCGGTCTCCTACAATGAGCAGTTCTTC	CASGSVSYNEQFF
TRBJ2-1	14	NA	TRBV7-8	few	TGTGCCAGCAGCTTCATGGGTTTGGTGAATGAGCAGTTCTTC	CASSFMGLVNEQFF
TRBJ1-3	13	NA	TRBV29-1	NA	TGCAGCGTTGAACCAACCTCTGGAAACACCATATATTTT	CSVEPTSGNTIYF
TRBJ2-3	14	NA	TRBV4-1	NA	TGCGCCAGCCGTCTCGGGGGTAGCACAGATACGCAGTATTTT	CASRLGGSTDTQYF
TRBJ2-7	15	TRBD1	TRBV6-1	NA	TGTGCCAGCAGTGCTGCCGGGACAGGGGCTCTCGAGCAGTACTTC	CASSAAGTGALEQYF
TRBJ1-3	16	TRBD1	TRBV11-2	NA	TGTGCCAGCAGCTACCGAAACAGGGGGCCTGGAAACACCATATATTTT	CASSYRNRGPGNTIYF
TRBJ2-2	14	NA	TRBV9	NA	TGTGCCAGCAGCGTAGCGGGCGACAGCGGGGAGCTGTTTTTT	CASSVAGDSGELFF
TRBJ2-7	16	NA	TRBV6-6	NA	TGTGCCAGCAGAACCCACGGTTACAGGGACCCCCACGAGCAGTACTTC	CASRTHGYRDPHEQYF
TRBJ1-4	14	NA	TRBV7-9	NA	TGTGCCAGCAGCCCGGTTTTAACAGCTGAAAAACTGTTTTTT	CASSPVLTAEKLFF
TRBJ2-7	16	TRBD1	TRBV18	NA	TGTGCCAGCTCACCAGAAAAGGGACAGCCTACCTACGAGCAGTACTTC	CASSPEKGQPTYEQYF
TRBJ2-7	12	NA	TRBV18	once	TGTGCCAGCTCACCACCTGGCTACGAGCAGTACTTC	CASSPPGYEQYF
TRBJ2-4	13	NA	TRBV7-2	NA	TGTGCCAGCAGCATTAGCTCTCCGGACATTCAGTACTTC	CASSISSPDIQYF
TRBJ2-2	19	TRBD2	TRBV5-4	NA	TGTGCCAGCAGTCATCCAGGGACTAGCGGGGGGTCGGGGACCGGGGAGCTGTTTTTT	CASSHPGTSGGSGTGELFF
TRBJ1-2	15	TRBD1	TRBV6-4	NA	TGTGCCAGCAGCCCAGGGGGAGCTGCTAACTATGGCTACACCTTC	CASSPGGAANYGYTF
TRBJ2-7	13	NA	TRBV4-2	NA	TGTGCCAGCAGCCTATCCGGGGGCTACGAGCAGTACTTC	CASSLSGGYEQYF
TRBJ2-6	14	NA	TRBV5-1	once	TGCGCCAGCAGCCAGGTGCTTGGGGCCAACGTCCTGACTTTC	CASSQVLGANVLTF
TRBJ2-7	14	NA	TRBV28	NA	TGTGCCAGCAGTACTACGGGGCTGCGATACGAGCAGTACTTC	CASSTTGLRYEQYF
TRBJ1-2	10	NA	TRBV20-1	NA	TGCAGTGCCAGAGCCTATGGCTACACCTTC	CSARAYGYTF
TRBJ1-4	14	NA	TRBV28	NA	TGTGCCAGCAGTTTCATCCCACAGGGTGAAAAACTGTTTTTT	CASSFIPQGEKLFF
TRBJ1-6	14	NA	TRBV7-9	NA	TGTGCCAGCAGCTTAATGGGGGAAAATTCACCCCTCCACTTT	CASSLMGENSPLHF
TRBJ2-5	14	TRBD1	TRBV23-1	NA	TGCGCCAGCAGTCGGACAGGGGGCGGGGAGACCCAGTACTTC	CASSRTGGGETQYF
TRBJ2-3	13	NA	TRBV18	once	TGTGCCAGCTCACCAGGCAGTACAGATACGCAGTATTTT	CASSPGSTDTQYF
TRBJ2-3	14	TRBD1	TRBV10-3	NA	TGTGCCACAGGGGGTCGGCAGATGACGGATACGCAGTATTTT	CATGGRQMTDTQYF
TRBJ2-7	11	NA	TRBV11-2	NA	TGTGCCAGCAGCTTGGCCTACGAGCAGTACTTC	CASSLAYEQYF
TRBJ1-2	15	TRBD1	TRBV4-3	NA	TGCGCCAGCAGCCAAGGAACAGGGGGCTTCTATGGCTACACCTTC	CASSQGTGGFYGYTF
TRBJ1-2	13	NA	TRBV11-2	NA	TGTGCCAGCAGCTTAGATGCCACTCTTGGCTACACCTTC	CASSLDATLGYTF
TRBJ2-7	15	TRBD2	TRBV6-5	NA	TGTGCCAGCAGTTACGGGGGACTACGCTCCTACGAGCAGTACTTC	CASSYGGLRSYEQYF
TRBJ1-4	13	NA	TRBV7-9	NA	TGTGCCAGCAGCTTAGACGAGAATGAAAAACTGTTTTTT	CASSLDENEKLFF
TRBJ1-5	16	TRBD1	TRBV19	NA	TGTGCCAGTAGTATAAACGACAGGGTGCCCAATCAGCCCCAGCATTTT	CASSINDRVPNQPQHF
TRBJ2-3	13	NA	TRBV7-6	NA	TGTGCCAGCAGCAGCGCCCAGGCAGATACGCAGTATTTT	CASSSAQADTQYF